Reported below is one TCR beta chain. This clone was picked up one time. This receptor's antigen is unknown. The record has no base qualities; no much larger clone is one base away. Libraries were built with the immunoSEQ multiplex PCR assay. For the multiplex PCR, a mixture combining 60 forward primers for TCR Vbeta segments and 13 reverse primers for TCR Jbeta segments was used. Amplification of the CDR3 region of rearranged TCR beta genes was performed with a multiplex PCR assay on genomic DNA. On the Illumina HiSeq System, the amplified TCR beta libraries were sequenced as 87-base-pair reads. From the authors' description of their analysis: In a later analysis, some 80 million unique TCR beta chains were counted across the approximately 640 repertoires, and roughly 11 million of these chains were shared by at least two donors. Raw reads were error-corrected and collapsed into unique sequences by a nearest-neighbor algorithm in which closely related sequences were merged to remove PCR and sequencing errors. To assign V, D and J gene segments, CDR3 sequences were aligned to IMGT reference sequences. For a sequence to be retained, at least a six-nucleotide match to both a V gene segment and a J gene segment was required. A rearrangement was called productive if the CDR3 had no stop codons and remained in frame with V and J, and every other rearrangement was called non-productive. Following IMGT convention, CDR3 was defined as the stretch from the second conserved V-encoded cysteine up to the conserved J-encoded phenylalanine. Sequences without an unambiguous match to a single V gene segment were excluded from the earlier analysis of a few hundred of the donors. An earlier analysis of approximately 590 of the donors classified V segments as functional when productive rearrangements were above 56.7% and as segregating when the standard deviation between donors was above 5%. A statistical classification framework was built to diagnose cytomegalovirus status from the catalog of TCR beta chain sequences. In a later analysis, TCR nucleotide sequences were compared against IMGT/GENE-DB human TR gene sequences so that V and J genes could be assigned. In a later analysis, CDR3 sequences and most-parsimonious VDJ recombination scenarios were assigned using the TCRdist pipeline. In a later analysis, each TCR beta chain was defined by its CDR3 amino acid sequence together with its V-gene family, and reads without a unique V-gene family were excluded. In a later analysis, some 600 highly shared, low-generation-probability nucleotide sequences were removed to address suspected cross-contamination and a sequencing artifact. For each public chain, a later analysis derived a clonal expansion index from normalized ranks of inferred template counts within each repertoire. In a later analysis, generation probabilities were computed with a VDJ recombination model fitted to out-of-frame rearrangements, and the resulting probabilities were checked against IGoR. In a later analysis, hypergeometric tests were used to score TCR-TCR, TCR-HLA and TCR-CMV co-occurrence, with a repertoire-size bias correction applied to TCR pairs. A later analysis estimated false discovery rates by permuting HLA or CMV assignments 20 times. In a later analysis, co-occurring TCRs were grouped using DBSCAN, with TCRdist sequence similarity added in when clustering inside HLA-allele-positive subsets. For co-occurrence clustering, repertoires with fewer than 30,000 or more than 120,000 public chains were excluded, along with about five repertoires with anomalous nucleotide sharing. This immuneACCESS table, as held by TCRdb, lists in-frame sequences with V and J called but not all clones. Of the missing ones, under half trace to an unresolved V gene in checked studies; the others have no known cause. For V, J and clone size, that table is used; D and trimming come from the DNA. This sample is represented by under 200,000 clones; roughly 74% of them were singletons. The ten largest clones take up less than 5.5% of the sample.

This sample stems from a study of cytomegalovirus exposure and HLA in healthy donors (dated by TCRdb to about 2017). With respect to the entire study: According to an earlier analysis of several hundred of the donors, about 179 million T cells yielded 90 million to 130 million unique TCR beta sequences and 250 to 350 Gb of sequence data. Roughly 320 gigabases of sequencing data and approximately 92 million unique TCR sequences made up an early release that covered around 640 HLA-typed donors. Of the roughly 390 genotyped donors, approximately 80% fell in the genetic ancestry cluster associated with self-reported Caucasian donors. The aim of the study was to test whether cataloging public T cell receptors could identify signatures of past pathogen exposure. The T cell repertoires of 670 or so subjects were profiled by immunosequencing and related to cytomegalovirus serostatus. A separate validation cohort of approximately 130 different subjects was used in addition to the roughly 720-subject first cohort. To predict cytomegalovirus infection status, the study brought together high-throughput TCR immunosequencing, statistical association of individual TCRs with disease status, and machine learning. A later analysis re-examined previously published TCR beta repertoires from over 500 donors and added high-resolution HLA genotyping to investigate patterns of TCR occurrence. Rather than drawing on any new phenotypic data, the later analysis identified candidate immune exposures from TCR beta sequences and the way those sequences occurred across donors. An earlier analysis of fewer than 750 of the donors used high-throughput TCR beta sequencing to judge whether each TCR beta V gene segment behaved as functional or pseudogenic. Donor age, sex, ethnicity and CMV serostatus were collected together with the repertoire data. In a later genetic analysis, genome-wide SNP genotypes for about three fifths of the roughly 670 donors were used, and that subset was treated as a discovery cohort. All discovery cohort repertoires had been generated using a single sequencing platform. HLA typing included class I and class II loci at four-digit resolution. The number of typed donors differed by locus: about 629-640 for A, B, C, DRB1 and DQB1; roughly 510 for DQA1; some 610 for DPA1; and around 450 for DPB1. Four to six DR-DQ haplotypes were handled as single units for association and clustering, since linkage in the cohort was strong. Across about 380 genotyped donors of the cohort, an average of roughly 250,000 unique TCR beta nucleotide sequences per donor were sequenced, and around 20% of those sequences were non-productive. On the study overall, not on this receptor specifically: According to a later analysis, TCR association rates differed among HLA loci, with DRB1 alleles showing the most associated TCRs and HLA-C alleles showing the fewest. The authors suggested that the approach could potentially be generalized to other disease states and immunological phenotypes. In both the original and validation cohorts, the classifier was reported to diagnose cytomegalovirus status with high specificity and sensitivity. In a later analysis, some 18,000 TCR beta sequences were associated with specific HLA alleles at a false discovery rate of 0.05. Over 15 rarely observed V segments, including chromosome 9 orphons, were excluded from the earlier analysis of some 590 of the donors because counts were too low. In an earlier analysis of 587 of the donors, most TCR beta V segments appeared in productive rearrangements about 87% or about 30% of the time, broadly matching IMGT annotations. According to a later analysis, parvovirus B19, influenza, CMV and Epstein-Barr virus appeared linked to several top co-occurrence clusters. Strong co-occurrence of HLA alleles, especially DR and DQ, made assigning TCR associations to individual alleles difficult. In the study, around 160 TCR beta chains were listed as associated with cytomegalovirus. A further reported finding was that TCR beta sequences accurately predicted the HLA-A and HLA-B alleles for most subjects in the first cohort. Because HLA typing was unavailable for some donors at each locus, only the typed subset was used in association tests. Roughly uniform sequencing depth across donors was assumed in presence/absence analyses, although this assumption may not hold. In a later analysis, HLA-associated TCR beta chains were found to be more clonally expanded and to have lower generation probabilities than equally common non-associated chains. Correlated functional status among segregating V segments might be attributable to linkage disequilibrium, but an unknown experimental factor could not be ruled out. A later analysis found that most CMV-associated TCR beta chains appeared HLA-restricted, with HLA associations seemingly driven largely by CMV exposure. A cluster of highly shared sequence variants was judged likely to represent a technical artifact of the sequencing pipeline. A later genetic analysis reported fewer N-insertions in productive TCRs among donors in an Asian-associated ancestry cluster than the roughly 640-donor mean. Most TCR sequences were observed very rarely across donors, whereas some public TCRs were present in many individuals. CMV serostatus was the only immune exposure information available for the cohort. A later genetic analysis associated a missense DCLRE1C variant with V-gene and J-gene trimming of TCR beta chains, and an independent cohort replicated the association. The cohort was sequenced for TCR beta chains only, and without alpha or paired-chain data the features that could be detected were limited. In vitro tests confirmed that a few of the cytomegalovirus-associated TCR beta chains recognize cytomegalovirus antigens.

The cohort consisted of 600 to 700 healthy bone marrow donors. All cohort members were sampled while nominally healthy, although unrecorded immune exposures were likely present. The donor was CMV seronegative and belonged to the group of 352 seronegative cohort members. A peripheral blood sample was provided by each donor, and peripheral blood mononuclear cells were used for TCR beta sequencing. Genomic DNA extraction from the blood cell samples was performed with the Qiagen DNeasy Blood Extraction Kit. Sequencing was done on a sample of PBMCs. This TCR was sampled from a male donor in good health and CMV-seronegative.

The CDR3 loop reads CASSAQGTTNEKLFF. The DNA sequence reads TGTGCCAGCAGTGCGCAGGGGACAACTAATGAAAAACTGTTTTTT. The sequence joins TRBV2 to TRBJ1-4; the D segment could be TRBD1, given 6 matching bases. Trimming takes 4 bases from V and 0 bases from J, and the germline ends sit 9 bases apart. From its cysteine to its phenylalanine, the CDR3 spans 15 amino acids. Solely the CDR3 DNA is kept, with 45 bases framed from the first base. CDR1 SNHLY and CDR2 FYNNEI were looked up in the germline V gene.